Following are 27 T cell receptor beta chains from one sample sequenced in a study of blood T cell repertoires in COVID-19. Measured with immunoSEQ multiplex PCR; TCRdb has only the in-frame clones, and not every one. The sample consists of 150,000 to 190,000 clones, 84% of them appearing once. The material sequenced was peripheral blood. The origin of the receptors is a woman aged 50 to 60 with acute or convalescent COVID-19.

The J gene is TRBJ1-2, the V gene TRBV19; D might be TRBD1 (6 bases). CDR3 length: 14 residues. Germline CDR1 reads LNHDA; CDR2 reads SQIVND (reference sequence). Trimming took 5 bases from V and 2 from J, leaving 12 bases between them. CDR3 nucleotides: TGTGCCAGTAGTTTCGGACAGTTGAACTATGGCTACACCTTC. Its translation is CASSFGQLNYGYTF.

This chain connects TRBV5-1 to TRBJ2-1; D possibly corresponds to TRBD2 (5 bases). V lost 4 bases and J 1 base, leaving 21 bases between the germline ends. The CDR3 extends over 18 amino acids. CDR1 SGHRS and CDR2 YFSETQ come from the germline V gene. CDR3 sequence (DNA): TGCGCCAGCAGCCCCCCCGTCCTATTTTCGGGGTCCTACAATGAGCAGTTCTTC. Encoded protein: CASSPPVLFSGSYNEQFF.

This clone was counted a single time. The CDR3 region is CASSFTGETQYF. The CDR3 nucleotides are TGTGCCAGCAGCTTTACGGGAGAGACCCAGTACTTC. The chain uses TRBV11-2 and TRBJ2-5; D remains unclear. Germline assignment: CDR1 SGHAT and CDR2 FQNNGV. The V and J ends lost 3 bases and 4 bases respectively, with 6 bases between them. The CDR3 length is 12 residues. The full variable domain, with the rest looked up from reference TRBV11-2 and TRBJ2-5, is EAGVAQSPRYKIIEKRQSVAFWCNPISGHATLYWYQQILGQGPKLLIQFQNNGVVDDSQLPKDRFSAERLKGVDSTLKIQPAKLEDSAVYLCASSFTGETQYFGPGTRLLVL.

This chain connects TRBV28 to TRBJ2-5; TRBD2 matches 10 bases. CDR3 length equals 14 residues. The trim removed 6 bases at V and 5 bases at J, leaving 6 bases unmatched. Germline V gene data show CDR1 as MDHEN and CDR2 as SYDVKM. The CDR3 nucleotides are TGTGCCAGCAGATCTAGCGGGGGTAGGGAGACCCAGTACTTC. Its translation: CASRSSGGRETQYF.

The chain is built from TRBV6-5 and TRBJ1-2; D unresolved. The CDR3 length is 13 residues. Germline-derived CDR1 and CDR2 are MNHEY and SVGAGI. The V gene lost 2 bases and the J gene lost 5 bases, with 9 bases spanning the gap. In DNA form, the CDR3 reads TGTGCCAGCAGTTACAACAGTTTATATGGCTACACCTTC. This translates into CASSYNSLYGYTF.

The chain recombines TRBV5-6 with TRBJ1-1; tentative D call: TRBD1 (5 bases). V was shortened by 3 bases and J by 6 bases, with 9 bases between the two germline ends. Germline V gene lookup returns CDR1 SGHDT and CDR2 YYEEEE. The CDR3 has 12 residues. The chain's CDR3 is CASSSQGPEAFF. The CDR3 DNA is TGTGCCAGCAGCTCGCAGGGCCCTGAAGCTTTCTTT.

The chain combines TRBV5-4 with TRBJ2-1, with a possible D match to TRBD2 (6 bases). The V gene lost 7 bases and the J gene lost 0 bases, with 14 bases spanning the gap. Germline lookup yields CDR1 SGHNT and CDR2 YYREEE (reference sequence). This CDR3 spans 15 amino acids. CDR3 sequence (DNA): TGTGCCAGCCTCGCTGGGGGAGGCTCCTACAATGAGCAGTTCTTC. Translated, it gives CASLAGGGSYNEQFF.

The genes are TRBV4-1 and TRBJ1-5; D perhaps matches TRBD1 (5 bases). From germline, CDR1 is MGHRA and CDR2 YSYEKL. There are 16 residues in the CDR3. Trimming took 0 bases from V and 0 from J, leaving 9 bases between them. CDR3 in amino acids: CASSQDPGGSNQPQHF. The CDR3 nucleotides are TGCGCCAGCAGCCAAGACCCCGGGGGTAGCAATCAGCCCCAGCATTTT.

The rearrangement links TRBV18 to TRBJ2-5, with a tentative D call TRBD2 (5 bases). Germline V CDR1 and CDR2: KGHSH, LQKENI. This CDR3 contains 12 residues. V shed 3 bases and J shed 8 bases, with 10 bases lying between them. CDR3: CASSPASGTQYF. The CDR3 region has the DNA TGTGCCAGCTCACCCGCCTCGGGAACCCAGTACTTC.

J is TRBJ1-5 and V is TRBV7-2, with unresolved D. Between the trimmed V and J ends, which lost 5 bases and 7 bases, there was a span of 12 bases. There are 13 residues in the CDR3. The germline gives CDR1 SGHTA, CDR2 FQGNSA. CDR3 amino acids: CASSPIRGQPQHF. CDR3 sequence (DNA): TGTGCCAGCAGCCCTATTCGGGGACAGCCCCAGCATTTT.

The chain uses TRBV19 and TRBJ2-5; possibly TRBD2 for D (5 bases). Germline assignment: CDR1 LNHDA and CDR2 SQIVND (reference sequence). Deletions cut 4 bases from V and 2 bases from J, with 8 bases between. CDR3 length equals 13 residues. The CDR3 nucleotides are TGTGCCAGTAGTACCAGGACTCAAGAGACCCAGTACTTC. This translates into CASSTRTQETQYF.

This sequence joins TRBV4-3 and TRBJ2-1; D is ambiguous. The CDR3 contains 16 residues. Trimming removed 0 bases from V and 0 bases from J, with 9 bases in between. Germline assignment: CDR1 LGHNA and CDR2 YSLEER. The CDR3 nucleotides read TGCGCCAGCAGCCAAGAATCTCACAACTCCTACAATGAGCAGTTCTTC. It is translated as CASSQESHNSYNEQFF.

This clone occurred once. This chain links TRBV4-3 with TRBJ2-2; a weak D match, TRBD1 (5 bases). The CDR3 loop spans 16 amino acids. The ends were cut back, 0 bases at V and 3 bases at J, with 11 bases in the middle. Germline loops: CDR1 LGHNA, CDR2 YSLEER. This chain's CDR3 is CASSQEHRRHTGELFF. CDR3 coding DNA: TGCGCCAGCAGCCAAGAACACAGGCGGCACACCGGGGAGCTGTTTTTT.

This rearrangement joins TRBV25-1 to TRBJ2-7; a weak D match, TRBD1 (6 bases). The germline gives CDR1 MGHDK, CDR2 SYGVNS. CDR3 length: 16 amino acids. Trimming cost V 6 bases and J 3 bases, with 21 bases left between them. The CDR3 region has the DNA TGTGCCAGCAGCTCGCAATCCGGGACACAAGTCTACGAGCAGTACTTC. Encoded protein: CASSSQSGTQVYEQYF.

The rearrangement uses TRBV4-2 and TRBJ2-4; 7 nucleotides agree with TRBD2. Germline CDR1 LGHNA, CDR2 YNFKEQ. Trimming removed 4 bases from V and 7 bases from J; junction bases left unmatched: 1. This CDR3 comprises 12 residues. The CDR3 loop reads CASSPGGNIQYF. The DNA for the CDR3 is TGTGCCAGCAGCCCCGGGGGGAACATTCAGTACTTC.

This clone was counted once. V usage is TRBV30 and J usage is TRBJ1-4, with TRBD1 matching 7 bases. With V trimmed by 5 bases and J by 10 bases, 10 bases remained unmatched. Germline loops: CDR1 GTSNPN, CDR2 SVGIG (reference sequence). This CDR3 comprises 13 residues. CDR3 sequence: CAWGLQGTGKLFF. CDR3 DNA: TGTGCCTGGGGCCTACAGGGGACGGGAAAACTGTTTTTT.

The chain joins TRBV9 to TRBJ1-3, with 7 bases matching TRBD1. The trim removed 2 bases at V and 4 bases at J, leaving 12 bases unmatched. Germline loops: CDR1 SGDLS, CDR2 YYNGEE. The CDR3 is 17 amino acids. The chain's CDR3 is CASSVDQRGGVGNTIYF. The DNA of the CDR3 is TGTGCCAGCAGCGTTGATCAAAGAGGGGGCGTCGGAAACACCATATATTTT.

In this sample, this clone turned up a few times. The rearrangement joins TRBV5-8 to TRBJ1-5; D remains unclear. The germline V gene encodes CDR1 SGHTS and CDR2 YDEGEE. V was shortened by 0 bases and J by 4 bases, with 5 bases between the two germline ends. The CDR3 covers 13 residues. In DNA, the CDR3 is TGTGCCAGCAGCTTGGGCAGGAATCAGCCCCAGCATTTT. This encodes CASSLGRNQPQHF.

This chain connects TRBV7-7 to TRBJ2-1, with 8 bases identical to TRBD1. The CDR3 consists of 15 residues. V trimming: 1 base; J trimming: 5 bases; junction bases outside the gene matches: 4. CDR1 and CDR2 from the germline V gene are SSHAT and FNYEAQ (reference sequence). The CDR3, as DNA: TGTGCCAGCAGCTTAGGACAGGGGCCCCACAATGAGCAGTTCTTC. This codes for CASSLGQGPHNEQFF.

In DNA, the CDR3 is TGCGCCAGCAGCTCTAGCGGGACGGTCGGTGAGCAGTTCTTC. It encodes CASSSSGTVGEQFF. The chain links TRBV4-3 to TRBJ2-1, with 9 bases lining up with TRBD2. The germline V gene encodes CDR1 LGHNA and CDR2 YSLEER. V lost 5 bases to trimming and J lost 9 bases; unmatched junction nucleotides: 8. The CDR3 is 14 residues long.

The chain couples TRBV7-2 to TRBJ2-7; D unresolved. The CDR3 loop spans 13 amino acids. The V end was cut by 5 bases, the J end by 1 base, with 9 bases between. Per germline, CDR1 SGHTA and CDR2 FQGNSA. The DNA for the CDR3 is TGTGCCAGCAGCGTCACGGTATCCTACGAGCAGTACTTC. Translated, it gives CASSVTVSYEQYF.

This clone was counted a few times. This rearrangement joins TRBV7-3 to TRBJ1-1, with TRBD1 as a possible D gene (5 bases). The length of the CDR3 is 12 residues. Germline CDR1 and CDR2: SGHTA and FQGTGA. V was cut by 5 bases and J by 6 bases, with 10 bases left in between. The CDR3 DNA reads as TGTGCCAGCAGCCCCACAGGCCCTGAAGCTTTCTTT. It codes for CASSPTGPEAFF.

J is TRBJ1-2 and V is TRBV7-2, with a weak D call TRBD1 (5 bases). Trimming left V 1 base short and J 0 bases short, with 18 bases between. This CDR3 has 18 amino acids. CDR1 and CDR2 from the germline V gene are SGHTA and FQGNSA. CDR3 in amino acids: CASSLDPRGTASNYGYTF. In DNA, the CDR3 is TGTGCCAGCAGCTTAGATCCAAGGGGAACGGCTTCTAACTATGGCTACACCTTC.

V usage is TRBV28 and J usage is TRBJ1-3; no clear D. The germline V gene has CDR1 MDHEN and CDR2 SYDVKM. With 6 bases removed from V and 4 bases from J, the gap between germline ends came to 7 bases. CDR3 size: 12 residues. The CDR3 DNA reads TGTGCCAGCAGGGTAGAGGGAAACACCATATATTTT. The encoded protein is CASRVEGNTIYF.

The chain couples TRBV5-1 to TRBJ2-2; D possibly corresponds to TRBD1 (6 bases). V lost 4 bases to trimming and J lost 1 base, with 11 bases between them. The CDR3 loop spans 15 amino acids. CDR1 is SGHRS and CDR2 is YFSETQ in the germline V gene. CDR3 coding DNA: TGCGCCAGCAGCGTTACAGGGTTGAACACCGGGGAGCTGTTTTTT. It is translated as CASSVTGLNTGELFF.

This clone was seen once. The chain has TRBV7-8 and TRBJ1-5; tentatively, D is TRBD1 (5 bases). The CDR3 spans 15 residues. Trimming pared 2 bases from V and 1 base from J, leaving 9 bases between. Germline V gene sequence: CDR1 SGHVS, CDR2 FQNEAQ. The CDR3 DNA reads as TGTGCCAGCAGCTTACGAGCAGGGAGCAATCAGCCCCAGCATTTT. It specifies CASSLRAGSNQPQHF. Combining the CDR3 with reference TRBV7-8 and TRBJ1-5 gives the whole variable domain GAGVSQSPRYKVAKRGQDVALRCDPISGHVSLFWYQQALGQGPEFLTYFQNEAQLDKSGLPSDRFFAERPEGSVSTLKIQRTQQEDSAVYLCASSLRAGSNQPQHFGDGTRLSIL.

Written as DNA, the CDR3 is TGTGCCAGCAGCTCCTTTAGCGGGAACGAGCAGTACTTC. It is translated as CASSSFSGNEQYF. The chain joins TRBV7-2 to TRBJ2-7; 8 nucleotides agree with TRBD2. Germline values: CDR1 SGHTA, CDR2 FQGNSA. Losses at the gene ends were 4 bases for V and 5 bases for J; bases not matched to a gene: 4. The CDR3 length is 13 residues.